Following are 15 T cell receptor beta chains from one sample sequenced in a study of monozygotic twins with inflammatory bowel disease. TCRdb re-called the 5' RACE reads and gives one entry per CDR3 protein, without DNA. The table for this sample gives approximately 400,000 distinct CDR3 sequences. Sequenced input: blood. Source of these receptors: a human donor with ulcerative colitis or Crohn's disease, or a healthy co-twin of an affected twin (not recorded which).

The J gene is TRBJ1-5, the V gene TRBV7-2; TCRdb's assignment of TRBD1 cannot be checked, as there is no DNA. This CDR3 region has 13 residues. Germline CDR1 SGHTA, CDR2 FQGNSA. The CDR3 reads CASSQPAGQPQHF.

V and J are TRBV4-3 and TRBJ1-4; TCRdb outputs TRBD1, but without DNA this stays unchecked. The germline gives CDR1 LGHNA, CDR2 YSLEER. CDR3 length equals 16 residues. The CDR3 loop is CASSQGTGGLGEKLFF.

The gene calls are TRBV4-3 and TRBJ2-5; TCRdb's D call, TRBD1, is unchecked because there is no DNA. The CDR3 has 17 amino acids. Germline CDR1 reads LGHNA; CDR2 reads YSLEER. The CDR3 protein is CASSHSRPGTYGETQYF.

The CDR3 spells CASSHTSGGYNEQFF. The rearrangement links TRBV5-1 to TRBJ2-1; TCRdb indicates TRBD2, and absent DNA this call remains unverified. The V gene's germline CDR1 is SGHRS and CDR2 YFSETQ. This CDR3 spans 15 amino acids.

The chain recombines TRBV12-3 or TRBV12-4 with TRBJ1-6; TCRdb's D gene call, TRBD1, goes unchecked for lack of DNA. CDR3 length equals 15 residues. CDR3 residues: CASSLSGTANSPLHF.

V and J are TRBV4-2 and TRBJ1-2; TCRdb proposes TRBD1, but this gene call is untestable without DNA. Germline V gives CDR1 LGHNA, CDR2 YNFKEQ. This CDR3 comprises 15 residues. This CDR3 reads CASSQPMDREDGYTF.

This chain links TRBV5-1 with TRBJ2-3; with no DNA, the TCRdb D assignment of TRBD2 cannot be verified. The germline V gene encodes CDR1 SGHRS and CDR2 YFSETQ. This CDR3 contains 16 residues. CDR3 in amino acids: CASSLDGGENTDTQYF.

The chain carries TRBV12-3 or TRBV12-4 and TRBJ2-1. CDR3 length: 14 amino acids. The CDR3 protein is CASSFTQTGNEQFF.

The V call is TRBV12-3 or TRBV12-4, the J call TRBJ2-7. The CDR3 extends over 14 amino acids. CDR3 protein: CASSLATGPYEQYF.

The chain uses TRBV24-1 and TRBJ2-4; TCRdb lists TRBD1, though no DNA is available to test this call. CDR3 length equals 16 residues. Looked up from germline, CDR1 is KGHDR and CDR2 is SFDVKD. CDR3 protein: CATSDSPTGGGNIQYF.

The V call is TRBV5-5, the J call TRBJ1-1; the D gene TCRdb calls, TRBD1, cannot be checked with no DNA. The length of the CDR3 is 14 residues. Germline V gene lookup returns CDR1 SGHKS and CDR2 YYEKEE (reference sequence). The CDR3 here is CASSLVGQGTEAFF.

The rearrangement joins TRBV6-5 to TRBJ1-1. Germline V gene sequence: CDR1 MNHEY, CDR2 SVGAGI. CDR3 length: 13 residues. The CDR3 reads CASSYWQNTEAFF.

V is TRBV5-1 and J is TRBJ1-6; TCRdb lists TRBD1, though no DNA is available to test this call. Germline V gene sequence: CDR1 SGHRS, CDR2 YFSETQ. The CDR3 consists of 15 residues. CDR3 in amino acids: CASSTGPSEDSPLHF.

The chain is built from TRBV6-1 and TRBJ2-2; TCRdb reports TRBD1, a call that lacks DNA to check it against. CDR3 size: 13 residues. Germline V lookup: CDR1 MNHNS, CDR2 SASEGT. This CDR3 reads CASCDRDPGELFF.

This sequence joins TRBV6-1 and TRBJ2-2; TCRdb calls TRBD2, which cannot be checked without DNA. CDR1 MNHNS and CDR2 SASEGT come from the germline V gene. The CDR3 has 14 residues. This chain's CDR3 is CASWDFSNTGELFF.